The TCR beta chain under discussion was sequenced for a study of T cells in Graves' hyperthyroidism and ophthalmopathy. Study background: Peripheral blood was acquired at first diagnosis, ahead of any therapy whatsoever.

Comment on this clonotype: Its antigen is not identified.

The TCR beta CDR3 regions underwent amplification using RNA transcripts as the source. Using the HTBI primer set, a first-round RT-PCR was run on the TCR CDR3. One entry per CDR3 protein results from TCRdb running MiXCR on the multiplex PCR reads. The table has about 320,000 distinct CDR3 sequences, around 17% seen once. The V end lost 4 bases, the J end lost 10 bases, and 11 bases lay between the germline ends. The CDR3 runs 13 residues. From germline, CDR1 is LGHDT and CDR2 YNNKEL (reference sequence). Study-wide results and caveats: Blood samples included most of the expanded thyroid clonotypes exceeding 0.001. The model made its ophthalmopathy prediction, and onset followed a median around 6.5 months later.

No ophthalmopathy progression within 18 months constituted stable Graves' hyperthyroidism. Material: blood. The chain carries TRBV3-1 and TRBJ1-6; D gene ambiguous. The TCR sequence derives from a man aged 30-40 years with Graves' hyperthyroidism. In DNA, the CDR3 is TGTGCCAGCAGCCCCCAGTTGGGGTCACCCCTCCACTTT. It codes for CASSPQLGSPLHF.